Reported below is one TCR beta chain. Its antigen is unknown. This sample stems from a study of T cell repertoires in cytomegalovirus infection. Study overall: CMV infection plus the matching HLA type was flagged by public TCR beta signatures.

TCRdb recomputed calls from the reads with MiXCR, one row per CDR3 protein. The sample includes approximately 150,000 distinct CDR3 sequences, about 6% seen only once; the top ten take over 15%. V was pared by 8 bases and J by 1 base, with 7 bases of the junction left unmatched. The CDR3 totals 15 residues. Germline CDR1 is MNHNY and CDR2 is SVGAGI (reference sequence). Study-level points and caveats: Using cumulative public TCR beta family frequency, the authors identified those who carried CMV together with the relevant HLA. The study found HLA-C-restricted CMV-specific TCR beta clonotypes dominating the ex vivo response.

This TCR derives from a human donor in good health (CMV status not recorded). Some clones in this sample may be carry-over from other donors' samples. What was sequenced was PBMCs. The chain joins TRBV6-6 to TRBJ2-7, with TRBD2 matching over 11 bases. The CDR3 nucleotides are TGTGCCAGCGTCCCCACTAGCGGGGGTTCCTACGAGCAGTACTTC. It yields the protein CASVPTSGGSYEQYF.